This T cell receptor beta chain was recovered during a study of T cells in Graves' hyperthyroidism and ophthalmopathy. General study points: Before onset, ophthalmopathy was predicted by the model a median approximately 6.6 months earlier.

Each patient was aged 18 to 65 and had newly diagnosed hyperthyroidism of under 2 months' duration. The authors obtained PBMCs from 7.5 to 10 ml of fresh peripheral blood. This clonotype occurred a few times. Its antigen is not known. Germline and junction disagree at one end, which may indicate a read error. Regions amplified from RNA transcripts were the TCR beta CDR3 regions. A set of HTBI primers served as the primers for a first-round RT-PCR of the TCR CDR3. TCRdb reanalysed the multiplex PCR reads using MiXCR and keeps one entry per CDR3 protein. Of 300,000 or so distinct CDR3 sequences in the sample, approximately 18% were seen once. The CDR3 runs 14 residues. Germline V gene data show CDR1 as MNHNS and CDR2 as SASEGT.

The receptor was derived from a woman aged 45-59 years with Graves' hyperthyroidism. This rearrangement joins TRBV6-1 to TRBJ1-4; D is unresolved. The sequenced sample was blood. The CDR3 DNA sequence: TGTGCCAGCAGTGAAGGGGTCACTAACGAAAAACTGTTTTTT. Protein sequence: CASSEGVTNEKLFF.